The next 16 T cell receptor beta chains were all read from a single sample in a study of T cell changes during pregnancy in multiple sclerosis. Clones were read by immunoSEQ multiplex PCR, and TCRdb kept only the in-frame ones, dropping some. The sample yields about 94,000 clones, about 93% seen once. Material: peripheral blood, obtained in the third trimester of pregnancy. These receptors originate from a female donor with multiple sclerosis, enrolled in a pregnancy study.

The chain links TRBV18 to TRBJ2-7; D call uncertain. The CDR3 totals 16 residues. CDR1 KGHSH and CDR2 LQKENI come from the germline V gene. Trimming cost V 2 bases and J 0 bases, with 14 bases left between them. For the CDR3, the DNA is TGTGCCAGCTCACCAATATCTCTAGGAAGCTCCTACGAGCAGTACTTC. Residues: CASSPISLGSSYEQYF.

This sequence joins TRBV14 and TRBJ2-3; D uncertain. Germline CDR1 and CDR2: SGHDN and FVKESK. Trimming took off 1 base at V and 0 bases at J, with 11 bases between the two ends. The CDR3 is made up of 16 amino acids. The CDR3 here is CASSQGASMSTDTQYF. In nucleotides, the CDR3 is TGTGCCAGCAGCCAAGGGGCCAGCATGAGCACAGATACGCAGTATTTT.

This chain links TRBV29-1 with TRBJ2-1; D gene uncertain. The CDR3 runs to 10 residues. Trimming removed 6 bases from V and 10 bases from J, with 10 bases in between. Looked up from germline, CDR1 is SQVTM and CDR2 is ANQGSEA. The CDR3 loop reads CSVYAREQFF. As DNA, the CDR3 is TGCAGCGTCTACGCACGAGAGCAGTTCTTC.

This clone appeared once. The CDR3 is CASSPSSRDWSPLHF. The CDR3 DNA sequence: TGTGCCAGCAGTCCGAGTTCCAGGGATTGGTCACCCCTCCACTTT. This rearrangement joins TRBV6-1 to TRBJ1-6; perhaps TRBD1 as D (5 bases). Germline loops: CDR1 MNHNS, CDR2 SASEGT. V gave up 5 bases and J gave up 10 bases, with 18 bases separating them. This CDR3 is 15 amino acids long.

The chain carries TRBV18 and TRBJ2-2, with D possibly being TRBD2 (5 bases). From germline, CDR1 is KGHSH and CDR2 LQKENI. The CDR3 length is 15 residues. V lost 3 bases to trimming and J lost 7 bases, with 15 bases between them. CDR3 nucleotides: TGTGCCAGCTCACCGGACTGGGCTCTATACGGGGAGCTGTTTTTT. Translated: CASSPDWALYGELFF.

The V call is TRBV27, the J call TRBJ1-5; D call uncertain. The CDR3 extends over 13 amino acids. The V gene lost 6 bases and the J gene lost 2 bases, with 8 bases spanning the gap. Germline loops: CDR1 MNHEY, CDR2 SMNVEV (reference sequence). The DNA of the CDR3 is TGTGCCAGCAGCTACGGGGGCAATCAGCCCCAGCATTTT. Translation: CASSYGGNQPQHF.

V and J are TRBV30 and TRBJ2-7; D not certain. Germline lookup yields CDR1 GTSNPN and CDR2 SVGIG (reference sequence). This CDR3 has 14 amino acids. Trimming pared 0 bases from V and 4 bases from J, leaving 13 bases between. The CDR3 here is CAWSVGSEVYEQYF. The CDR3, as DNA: TGTGCCTGGAGTGTCGGCAGCGAAGTATACGAGCAGTACTTC.

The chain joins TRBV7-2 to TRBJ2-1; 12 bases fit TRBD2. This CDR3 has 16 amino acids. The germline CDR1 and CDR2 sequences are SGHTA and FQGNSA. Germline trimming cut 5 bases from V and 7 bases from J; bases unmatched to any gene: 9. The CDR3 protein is CASSPRLAGDENEQFF. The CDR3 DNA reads TGTGCCAGCAGCCCCCGACTAGCGGGAGATGAGAATGAGCAGTTCTTC.

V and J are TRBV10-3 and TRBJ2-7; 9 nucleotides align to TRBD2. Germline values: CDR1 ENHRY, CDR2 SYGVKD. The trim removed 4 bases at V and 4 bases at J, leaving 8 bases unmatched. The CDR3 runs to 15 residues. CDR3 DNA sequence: TGTGCCATCAGTGGTTCGGGTAGCGGGAGTTACGAGCAGTACTTC. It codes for CAISGSGSGSYEQYF.

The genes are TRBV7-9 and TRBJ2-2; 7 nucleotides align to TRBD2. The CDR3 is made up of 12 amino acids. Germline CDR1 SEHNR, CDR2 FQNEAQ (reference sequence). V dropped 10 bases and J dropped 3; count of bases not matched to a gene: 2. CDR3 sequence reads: CAKGRDTGELFF. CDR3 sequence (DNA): TGTGCCAAAGGGAGGGACACCGGGGAGCTGTTTTTT.

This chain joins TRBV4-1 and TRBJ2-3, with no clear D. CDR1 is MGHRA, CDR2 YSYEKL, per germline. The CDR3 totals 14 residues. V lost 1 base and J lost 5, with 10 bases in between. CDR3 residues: CASSQVAVRDTQYF. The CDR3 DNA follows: TGCGCCAGCAGCCAAGTTGCGGTAAGAGATACGCAGTATTTT.

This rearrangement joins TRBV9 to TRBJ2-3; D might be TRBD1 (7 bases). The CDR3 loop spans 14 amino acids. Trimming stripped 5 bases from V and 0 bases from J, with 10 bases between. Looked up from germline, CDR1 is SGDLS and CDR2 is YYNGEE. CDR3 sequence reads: CASRGGGSTDTQYF. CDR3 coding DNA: TGTGCCAGCAGAGGAGGGGGCAGCACAGATACGCAGTATTTT.

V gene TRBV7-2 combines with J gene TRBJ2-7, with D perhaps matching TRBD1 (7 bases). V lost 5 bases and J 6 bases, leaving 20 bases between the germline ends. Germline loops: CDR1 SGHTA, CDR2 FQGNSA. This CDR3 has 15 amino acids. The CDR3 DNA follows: TGTGCCAGCAGCGAGCAGACAGGGACTCCCTTCGAGCAGTACTTC. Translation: CASSEQTGTPFEQYF.

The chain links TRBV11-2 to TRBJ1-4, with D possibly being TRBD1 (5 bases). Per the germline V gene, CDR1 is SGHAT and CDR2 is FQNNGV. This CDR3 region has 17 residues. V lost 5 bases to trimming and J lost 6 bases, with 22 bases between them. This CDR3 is CASSPSSVGQGDEKLFF. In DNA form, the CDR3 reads TGTGCCAGCAGCCCCAGTTCTGTAGGACAAGGAGATGAAAAACTGTTTTTT.

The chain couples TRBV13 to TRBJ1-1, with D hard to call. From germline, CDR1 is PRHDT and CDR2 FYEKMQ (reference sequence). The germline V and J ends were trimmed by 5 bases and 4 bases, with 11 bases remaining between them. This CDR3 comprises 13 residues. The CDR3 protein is CASSLTVSTEAFF. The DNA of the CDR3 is TGTGCCAGCAGCCTAACAGTCAGCACTGAAGCTTTCTTT.

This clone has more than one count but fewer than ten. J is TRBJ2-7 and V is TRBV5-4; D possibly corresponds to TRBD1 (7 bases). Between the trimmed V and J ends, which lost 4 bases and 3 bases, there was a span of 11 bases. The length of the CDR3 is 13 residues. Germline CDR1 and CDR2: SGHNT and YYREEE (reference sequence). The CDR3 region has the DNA TGTGCCAGCAGCGGCCAGGGGGGCTACGAGCAGTACTTC. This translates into CASSGQGGYEQYF.